The subject of this entry is one T cell receptor (beta chain). Its antigen remains unidentified. This sample is drawn from a study of cytomegalovirus exposure and HLA in healthy donors. This CDR3 is 13 amino acids long. Germline V CDR1 and CDR2: SQVTM, ANQGSEA. Trimming cost V 4 bases and J 5 bases, with 15 bases left between them. PCR involved 60 Vbeta and 13 Jbeta primers. Assay: immunoSEQ multiplex PCR; the TCRdb copy retains only in-frame clones and omits some. Of about 130,000 clones detected, 76% appear once; the ten largest clones hold over 2.5%. Study results and caveats: Roughly 170 TCR beta chains were listed as cytomegalovirus-associated.

The source material was PBMCs. The chain recombines TRBV29-1 with TRBJ2-7; D is possibly TRBD1 (5 bases). The clonotype originates from a middle-aged man in good health and CMV-seronegative. Written as DNA, the CDR3 is TGCAGCGTTGTCATGGCAGGGTATGACGAGCAGTACTTC. Translation: CSVVMAGYDEQYF.